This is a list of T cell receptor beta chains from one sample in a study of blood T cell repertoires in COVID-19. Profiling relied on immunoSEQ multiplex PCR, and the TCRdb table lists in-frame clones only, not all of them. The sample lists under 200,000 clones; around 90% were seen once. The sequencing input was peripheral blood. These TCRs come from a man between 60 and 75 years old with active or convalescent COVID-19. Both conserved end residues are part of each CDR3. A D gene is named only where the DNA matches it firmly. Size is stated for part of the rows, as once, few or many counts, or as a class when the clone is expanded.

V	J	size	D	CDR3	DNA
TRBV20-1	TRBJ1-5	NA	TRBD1	CSASLGQNQPQHF	TGCAGTGCTAGTTTGGGACAGAATCAGCCCCAGCATTTT
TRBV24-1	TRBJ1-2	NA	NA	CATSDTIPGNYGYTF	TGTGCCACCAGTGATACTATTCCAGGGAACTATGGCTACACCTTC
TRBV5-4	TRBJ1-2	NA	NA	CASRTFPLNYGYTF	TGTGCCAGCAGAACTTTTCCCCTTAACTATGGCTACACCTTC
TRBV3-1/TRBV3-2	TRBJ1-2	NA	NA	CASSQGSGTLNYGYTF	TGTGCCAGCAGCCAAGGAAGCGGCACTTTAAACTATGGCTACACCTTC
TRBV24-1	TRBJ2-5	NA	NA	CATSDSRPQGRETQYF	TGTGCCACCAGTGACTCACGACCGCAGGGGAGAGAGACCCAGTACTTC
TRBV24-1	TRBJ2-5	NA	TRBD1	CATSDPRDSQETQYF	TGTGCCACCAGTGATCCCCGGGACAGCCAAGAGACCCAGTACTTC
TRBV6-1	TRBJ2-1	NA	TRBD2	CASSEVGGDLNEQFF	TGTGCCAGCAGTGAAGTTGGGGGGGACCTCAATGAGCAGTTCTTC
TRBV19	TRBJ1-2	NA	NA	CASSKQGNYGYTF	TGTGCCAGTAGTAAGCAGGGAAATTATGGCTACACCTTC
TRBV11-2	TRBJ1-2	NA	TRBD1	CASSLGFSGTAYGYTF	TGTGCCAGCAGCTTAGGTTTCTCAGGGACAGCTTATGGCTACACCTTC
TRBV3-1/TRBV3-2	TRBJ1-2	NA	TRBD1	CASSPTGGDYGYTF	TGTGCCAGCAGCCCGACAGGGGGAGACTATGGCTACACCTTC
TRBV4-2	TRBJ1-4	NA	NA	CASSQGSHAGEKLFF	TGTGCCAGCAGCCAAGGTAGCCACGCGGGGGAAAAACTGTTTTTT
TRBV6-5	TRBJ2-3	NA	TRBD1	CASSHGTGDPDTQYF	TGTGCCAGCAGTCACGGAACAGGGGACCCAGATACGCAGTATTTT
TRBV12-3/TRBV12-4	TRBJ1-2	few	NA	CASSHTTVVGYTF	TGTGCCAGCAGTCATACGACAGTCGTCGGCTACACCTTC
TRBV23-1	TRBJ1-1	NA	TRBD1	CASSQGSRTGQGNTEAFF	TGCGCCAGCAGTCAAGGAAGCCGGACGGGACAGGGGAACACTGAAGCTTTCTTT
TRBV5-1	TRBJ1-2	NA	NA	CASSLDWVRRELPNYGYTF	TGCGCCAGCAGCTTGGACTGGGTGAGGAGGGAACTGCCTAACTATGGCTACACCTTC
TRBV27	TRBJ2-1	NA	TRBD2	CASSLFSGGAYNEQFF	TGTGCCAGCAGTTTATTTAGCGGGGGGGCCTACAATGAGCAGTTCTTC
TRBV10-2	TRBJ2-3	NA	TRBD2	CASSPGWTSGGAPTDTQYF	TGCGCCAGCAGCCCAGGATGGACTAGCGGGGGGGCCCCCACAGATACGCAGTATTTT
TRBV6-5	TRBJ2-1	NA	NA	CASSSLPRSSYNEQFF	TGTGCCAGCAGTTCCCTACCCCGAAGCTCCTACAATGAGCAGTTCTTC
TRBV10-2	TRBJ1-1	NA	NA	CASSEGGRSEAFF	TGCGCCAGCAGTGAAGGAGGGAGGTCTGAAGCTTTCTTT
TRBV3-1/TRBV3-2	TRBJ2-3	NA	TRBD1	CASSHQRDRGRAVPDTQYF	TGTGCCAGCAGCCACCAACGGGACAGGGGGCGGGCTGTCCCAGATACGCAGTATTTT
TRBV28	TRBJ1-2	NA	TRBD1	CASGDRGYGYTF	TGTGCCAGCGGGGACAGGGGCTATGGCTACACCTTC
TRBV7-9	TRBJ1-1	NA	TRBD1	CASSTSGGAVRTEAFF	TGTGCCAGCAGCACCTCAGGGGGCGCAGTGCGGACTGAAGCTTTCTTT
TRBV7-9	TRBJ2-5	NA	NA	CASSLGRLNGGETQYF	TGTGCCAGCAGCTTAGGAAGGCTAAACGGAGGGGAGACCCAGTACTTC
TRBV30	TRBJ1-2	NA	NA	CAWTPPGRVNGYTF	TGTGCCTGGACCCCCCCCGGGCGGGTGAATGGCTACACCTTC
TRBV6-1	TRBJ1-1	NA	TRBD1	CASSEMVGTENTEAFF	TGTGCCAGCAGTGAAATGGTCGGGACAGAGAACACTGAAGCTTTCTTT
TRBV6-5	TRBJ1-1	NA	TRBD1	CASIPTGVNTEAFF	TGTGCCAGCATTCCGACAGGGGTTAACACTGAAGCTTTCTTT
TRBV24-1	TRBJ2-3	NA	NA	CATSRSGVADTQYF	TGTGCCACCAGTAGGTCGGGGGTGGCAGATACGCAGTATTTT
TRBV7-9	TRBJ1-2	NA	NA	CASSFASGIGYTF	TGTGCCAGCAGCTTCGCTTCAGGGATTGGCTACACCTTC
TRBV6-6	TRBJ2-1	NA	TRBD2	CASSYGRDFYNEQFF	TGTGCCAGCAGTTACGGGAGGGACTTCTACAATGAGCAGTTCTTC
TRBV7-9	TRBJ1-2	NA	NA	CASSLSGGYTF	TGTGCCAGCAGCTTATCAGGTGGCTACACCTTC
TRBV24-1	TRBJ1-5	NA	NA	CATSDLPFLSDSFGDNQPQHF	TGTGCCACCAGTGATCTCCCATTCCTTAGTGATTCGTTTGGTGACAATCAGCCCCAGCATTTT
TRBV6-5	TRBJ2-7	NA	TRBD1	CASSYSETGSEQYF	TGTGCCAGCAGTTACTCGGAGACAGGGTCCGAGCAGTACTTC
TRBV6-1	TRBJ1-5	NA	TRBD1	CASSEGIGTGSSVTNQPQHF	TGTGCCAGCAGTGAAGGGATCGGGACAGGGTCTTCGGTGACCAATCAGCCCCAGCATTTT
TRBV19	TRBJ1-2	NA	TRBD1	CASSARDRIFYGYTF	TGTGCCAGTAGTGCCCGGGACAGGATCTTCTATGGCTACACCTTC
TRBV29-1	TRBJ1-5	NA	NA	CSVQGGGDQPQHF	TGCAGCGTCCAAGGTGGGGGGGATCAGCCCCAGCATTTT
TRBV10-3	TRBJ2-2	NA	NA	CAINSAGELFF	TGTGCCATCAATAGCGCCGGGGAGCTGTTTTTT
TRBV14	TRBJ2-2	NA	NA	CASSAYRVGNTGELFF	TGTGCCAGCAGCGCGTACAGGGTAGGGAACACCGGGGAGCTGTTTTTT